This T cell receptor (beta chain) stems from a study of Ad26.COV2.S vaccination and SARS-CoV-2 variants. Study-level information: The COV1001 Ad26.COV2.S trial arm included the donor.

The length of the CDR3 is 15 residues. V was pared by 1 base and J by 3 bases, with 2 bases of the junction left unmatched. The germline V gene has CDR1 SGHRS and CDR2 YFSETQ. Treatment of the sample: 15 to 20 received Ad26.COV2.S at low or high dose, single or two shots; 5 received placebo; per-sample allocation not given. Following the first vaccine or placebo injection, samples were taken on day 63. Notes on the study in general: Participants given vaccine showed non-spike TCR breadth similar to that of placebo recipients. The authors reported substantial breadth in spike-specific CD8+ and CD4+ T cell responses after vaccination.

Method: immunoSEQ multiplex PCR; TCRdb's copy keeps in-frame clones and lacks some. The sample yields roughly 410,000 clones, under 90% seen once. This clone appeared a few times. The antigen is unknown. The chain uses TRBV5-1 and TRBJ2-2; 8 nucleotides match TRBD2. The sequencing used peripheral blood, collected in a trial of Ad26.COV2.S vaccine versus placebo. This TCR derives from a person aged 18-65 years who received the Ad26.COV2.S COVID-19 vaccine or a placebo. CDR3 sequence reads: CASSLTSGHTGELFF. The CDR3 nucleotides read TGCGCCAGCAGCTTGACTAGCGGCCACACCGGGGAGCTGTTTTTT.